This TCR beta chain was identified in a study of shared clonotypes between healthy human individuals. Study as a whole: Donors were two women and a few men aged 18 to 49. A donor's plate count was three for CD4 naive and three for CD4 memory; CD8 naive had two and CD8 memory one. General study findings and limits: Clonotypes not shared had lower generation probabilities than those common to all four donors.

The assay was immunoSEQ multiplex PCR, and TCRdb's table has in-frame clones only and misses some. Of 2 million to 2.5 million clones listed, 80% to 95% are singletons. All donors were Caucasian adults living in Nashville, Tennessee. For this clone: Its target is not known. Other DNA sequences in the sample encode the same CDR3.

This clonotype was sampled from a man in his late teens or twenties in good health. Some clones in this sample may be carry-over from other donors' samples. The sample was naive CD4+ T cells from PBMCs. Subset specified: CD45RA+ positively selected.

The CDR3 DNA sequence: TGTGCCAGCAGTGCAAGGAACACTGAAGCTTTCTTT. This sequence encodes CASSARNTEAFF. The gene calls are TRBV2 and TRBJ1-1, with no clear D. Trimming took off 4 bases at V and 1 base at J, with 4 bases between the two ends. The CDR3 spans 12 residues. Germline assignment: CDR1 SNHLY and CDR2 FYNNEI.